One and the same sample provided the 14 T cell receptor beta chains below, sequenced in a study of cytomegalovirus exposure and HLA in healthy donors. PCR employed 60 Vbeta and 13 Jbeta primers. The method was immunoSEQ multiplex PCR; TCRdb's version includes in-frame clones alone and lacks a portion of them. The table includes about 150,000 clones, roughly three quarters detected once. Sequences were obtained from PBMCs. Source of these receptors: a woman in her thirties or forties in good health and CMV-seronegative.

With respect to this clone: Other DNA sequences in this sample translate to the same CDR3. V and J are TRBV9 and TRBJ2-7; the match to TRBD2 covers 8 bases. The length of the CDR3 is 15 residues. Per the germline V gene, CDR1 is SGDLS and CDR2 is YYNGEE. V lost 0 bases, J lost 2 bases, and 4 bases stayed unmatched. The CDR3: CASSVVASGPYEQYF. CDR3 sequence (DNA): TGTGCCAGCAGCGTAGTGGCTAGCGGGCCCTACGAGCAGTACTTC.

This clone was counted a single time. The gene calls are TRBV2 and TRBJ1-5; TRBD1 might be the D (5 bases). The CDR3 spans 13 residues. V dropped 7 bases and J dropped 7 bases, with 14 bases sitting between them. Per the germline V gene, CDR1 is SNHLY and CDR2 is FYNNEI. This CDR3 is CASTLSGGQPQHF. CDR3 DNA sequence: TGTGCCAGCACCCTGTCGGGGGGACAGCCCCAGCATTTT.

The chain recombines TRBV5-1 with TRBJ2-2; 7 positions agree with TRBD1. V lost 0 bases and J lost 1; bases outside the gene matches: 6. The CDR3 runs to 17 residues. Per the germline V gene, CDR1 is SGHRS and CDR2 is YFSETQ. Written as DNA, the CDR3 is TGCGCCAGCAGCTTGGGACGGACAGGACAGAACACCGGGGAGCTGTTTTTT. Translating gives CASSLGRTGQNTGELFF. The full variable domain, with the rest looked up from reference TRBV5-1 and TRBJ2-2, is KAGVTQTPRYLIKTRGQQVTLSCSPISGHRSVSWYQQTPGQGLQFLFEYFSETQRNKGNFPGRFSGRQFSNSRSEMNVSTLELGDSALYLCASSLGRTGQNTGELFFGEGSRLTVL.

The chain couples TRBV30 to TRBJ1-1, with D uncertain. V shed 3 bases and J shed 5 bases, with 16 bases lying between them. The CDR3 has 14 residues. The germline CDR1 and CDR2 sequences are GTSNPN and SVGIG (reference sequence). As DNA, the CDR3 is TGTGCCTGGAGCAGAAACCTGGGGAGTACTGAAGCTTTCTTT. It translates to CAWSRNLGSTEAFF.

Concerning this clone itself: One junction end disagrees with the germline gene, perhaps due to a read error. This same CDR3 is encoded by further DNA sequences in the sample. The CDR3 DNA reads as TGTGCCAGCAGGGCGGGAGGGCCTTACGAACAGTACTTC. Its protein product is CASRAGGPYEQYF. The genes are TRBV28 and TRBJ2-7, with 9 bases aligning to TRBD2. Germline CDR1 reads MDHEN; CDR2 reads SYDVKM. The CDR3 runs 13 residues.

The chain is built from TRBV7-2 and TRBJ2-7, with a tentative D call TRBD2 (6 bases). The CDR3 has 15 residues. V was clipped by 2 bases and J by 6 bases, with 17 bases between them. The germline V gene has CDR1 SGHTA and CDR2 FQGNSA. The CDR3 loop is CASSLYGSSGFEQYF. CDR3 nucleotide sequence: TGTGCCAGCAGCTTATACGGGAGTAGTGGGTTCGAGCAGTACTTC.

The chain's CDR3 is CASSQGTAMNTEAFF. In DNA, the CDR3 is TGCGCCAGCAGCCAAGGGACAGCTATGAACACTGAAGCTTTCTTT. The V call is TRBV4-3, the J call TRBJ1-1; TRBD1 might be the D (6 bases). The ends were cut back, 1 base at V and 0 bases at J, with 9 bases in the middle. There are 15 residues in the CDR3. The germline CDR1 and CDR2 sequences are LGHNA and YSLEER.

In its sample, this clone was seen a few times. The junction does not match germline at one end; this may be a read error. The rearrangement uses TRBV6-1 and TRBJ2-5; the D gene is possibly TRBD2 (5 bases). Germline V gene lookup returns CDR1 MNHNS and CDR2 SASEGT. This CDR3 region has 12 residues. CDR3 in amino acids: CASSETRESQYF. CDR3 nucleotide sequence: TGTGCCAGCAGTGAAACTAGGGAGAGCCAGTACTTC.

Remarks on this clone: The sample has other DNA sequences that encode this CDR3 too. This sequence joins TRBV6-5 and TRBJ1-1; 7 nucleotides match TRBD1. Germline V lookup: CDR1 MNHEY, CDR2 SVGAGI. V shed 6 bases and J 5 bases; nucleotides not matched to a gene: 9. The CDR3 loop spans 14 amino acids. CDR3 protein: CASSLDRVGTEAFF. Here the CDR3 DNA reads TGTGCCAGCAGCCTCGACAGGGTCGGGACTGAAGCTTTCTTT.

The chain combines TRBV28 with TRBJ2-7, with D possibly TRBD2 on 6 matching bases. This CDR3 spans 15 amino acids. V lost 2 bases, J lost 4 bases, and 15 bases lay in between. Germline CDR1 reads MDHEN; CDR2 reads SYDVKM. The CDR3 DNA reads as TGTGCCAGCAGTTTAGGCGGGACTGGCCTTTACGAGCAGTACTTC. This gives the protein CASSLGGTGLYEQYF.

This chain connects TRBV11-1 to TRBJ2-7; no clear D. Trimming cost V 1 base and J 4 bases, with 8 bases left between them. Looked up from germline, CDR1 is SGHAT and CDR2 is FQDESV (reference sequence). This CDR3 is 13 amino acids long. The CDR3 is CASSLGLRYEQYF. In DNA form, the CDR3 reads TGTGCCAGCAGCTTAGGGTTACGGTACGAGCAGTACTTC.

The genes are TRBV7-9 and TRBJ2-1; the D gene is possibly TRBD1 (6 bases). CDR1 and CDR2 from the germline V gene are SEHNR and FQNEAQ (reference sequence). Trimming shortened V by 1 base and J by 7 bases, and 11 bases separated the two germline ends. This CDR3 is built from 14 residues. The CDR3, as DNA: TGTGCCAGCAGCTTAGGGGCAGGGGAGAATGAGCAGTTCTTC. Translating gives CASSLGAGENEQFF.

The chain joins TRBV9 to TRBJ1-3; no clear D. Germline values: CDR1 SGDLS, CDR2 YYNGEE. CDR3 size: 14 residues. V dropped 0 bases and J dropped 7 bases, with 11 bases sitting between them. CDR3 amino acids: CASSVGDGSNTIYF. CDR3 nucleotides: TGTGCCAGCAGCGTAGGAGACGGGTCGAACACCATATATTTT.

This chain links TRBV4-1 with TRBJ2-2; tentatively, D is TRBD2 (6 bases). The length of the CDR3 is 16 residues. From germline, CDR1 is MGHRA and CDR2 YSYEKL. V lost 0 bases and J 4 bases, leaving 12 bases between the germline ends. This CDR3 is CASSQETQGGTGELFF. The CDR3 DNA is TGCGCCAGCAGCCAAGAAACCCAGGGAGGCACCGGGGAGCTGTTTTTT.